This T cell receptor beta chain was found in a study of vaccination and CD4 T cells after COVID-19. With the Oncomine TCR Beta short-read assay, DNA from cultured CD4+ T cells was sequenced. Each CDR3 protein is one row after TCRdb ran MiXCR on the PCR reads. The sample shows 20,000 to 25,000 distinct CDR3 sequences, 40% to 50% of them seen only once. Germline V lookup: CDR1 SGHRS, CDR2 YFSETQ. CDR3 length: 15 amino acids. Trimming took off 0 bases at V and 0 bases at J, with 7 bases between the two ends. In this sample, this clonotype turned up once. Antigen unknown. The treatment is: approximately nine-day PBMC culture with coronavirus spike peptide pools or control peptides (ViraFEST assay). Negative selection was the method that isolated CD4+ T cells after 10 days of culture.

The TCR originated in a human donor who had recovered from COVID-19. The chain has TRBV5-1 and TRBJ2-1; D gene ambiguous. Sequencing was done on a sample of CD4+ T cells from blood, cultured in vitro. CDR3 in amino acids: CASSLVAVSYNEQFF. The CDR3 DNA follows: TGCGCCAGCAGCTTGGTGGCGGTCTCCTACAATGAGCAGTTCTTC. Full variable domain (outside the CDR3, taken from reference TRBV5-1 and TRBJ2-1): KAGVTQTPRYLIKTRGQQVTLSCSPISGHRSVSWYQQTPGQGLQFLFEYFSETQRNKGNFPGRFSGRQFSNSRSEMNVSTLELGDSALYLCASSLVAVSYNEQFFGPGTRLTVL.